The 29 T cell receptor beta chains below come from one sample, sequenced in a study of blood T cell repertoires in COVID-19. Generated by immunoSEQ multiplex PCR, the TCRdb table keeps only in-frame clones and is missing some. The sample includes roughly 70,000 clones, more than 70% of them seen just once. Sequencing was performed on peripheral blood. The receptors here all came from a man between 70 and 80 years old with acute or convalescent COVID-19.

The chain uses TRBV21-1 and TRBJ1-1. TRBV21-1 is noted as a pseudogene. This CDR3 has 15 residues. The CDR3 DNA reads as TGTGCCAGCAGCTTGATTACGCGGTATAACACTGAAGCTTTCTTT. Protein sequence: CASSLITRYNTEAFF.

V gene TRBV6-6 combines with J gene TRBJ1-2; D not resolved. Germline loops: CDR1 MNHNY, CDR2 SVGAGI (reference sequence). With 5 bases removed from V and 5 bases from J, the gap between germline ends came to 15 bases. The CDR3 sequence is 14 residues long. The CDR3 DNA follows: TGTGCCAGCAGTCCCGGCAGGTTTGAATATGGCTACACCTTC. Amino acids: CASSPGRFEYGYTF.

This clone was seen a few times. The V call is TRBV5-6, the J call TRBJ2-3; 8 nucleotides line up with TRBD2. The germline V gene encodes CDR1 SGHDT and CDR2 YYEEEE. The CDR3 has 15 residues. J was trimmed by 1 base and V by 4 bases; bases with no gene match: 5. The CDR3 DNA sequence: TGTGCCAGCAGCCCCGGGGGGGTCGGCACAGATACGCAGTATTTT. Protein: CASSPGGVGTDTQYF.

The gene calls are TRBV29-1 and TRBJ2-5; D unclear. The CDR3 consists of 13 residues. Trimming removed 4 bases from V and 7 bases from J, with 16 bases in between. CDR1 is SQVTM and CDR2 is ANQGSEA in the germline V gene. The CDR3 DNA follows: TGCAGCGTTGCACAACAGCCCGGTGGGACCCAGTACTTC. Translation: CSVAQQPGGTQYF.

The V and J genes are TRBV11-2 and TRBJ2-7; TRBD1 might be the D (5 bases). V shed 2 bases and J shed 2 bases, with 19 bases lying between them. In germline, CDR1 is SGHAT, CDR2 FQNNGV. The CDR3 length is 17 residues. CDR3 residues: CASSLKGYSLGTYEQYF. The CDR3 coding sequence is TGTGCCAGCAGCTTAAAGGGGTACAGTCTGGGTACCTACGAGCAGTACTTC.

This chain uses TRBV2 with TRBJ2-7; 8 bases align to TRBD2. The trim removed 8 bases at V and 2 bases at J, leaving 8 bases unmatched. There are 14 residues in the CDR3. Germline values: CDR1 SNHLY, CDR2 FYNNEI. The chain's CDR3 is CASFRAAGAYEQYF. The CDR3 DNA sequence: TGTGCCAGCTTCCGAGCAGCGGGGGCCTACGAGCAGTACTTC.

This sequence joins TRBV5-6 and TRBJ2-2; 9 bases are a match to TRBD1. The CDR3 has 16 residues. Unmatched junction bases numbered 10, after V lost 4 bases and J lost 6 bases. Germline assignment: CDR1 SGHDT and CDR2 YYEEEE. This CDR3 reads CASSRLDRGSAGELFF. The CDR3 coding sequence is TGTGCCAGCAGCAGACTAGACAGGGGGTCGGCCGGGGAGCTGTTTTTT.

The V call is TRBV29-1, the J call TRBJ1-1; D is unclear. Germline V lookup: CDR1 SQVTM, CDR2 ANQGSEA. The CDR3 sequence is 14 residues long. Trimming removed 7 bases at V and 1 base at J, with 16 bases between. In nucleotides, the CDR3 is TGCAGCGCCGGCGAAGCGGGAAGGAACACTGAAGCTTTCTTT. Encoded protein: CSAGEAGRNTEAFF.

The rearrangement links TRBV7-2 to TRBJ2-3; 8 nucleotides match TRBD2. The germline V gene encodes CDR1 SGHTA and CDR2 FQGNSA. The V and J ends lost 1 base and 5 bases, in that order; junction bases with no gene match: 5. The CDR3 runs 15 residues. The CDR3 protein is CASSLVAGGGDTQYF. The CDR3 DNA follows: TGTGCCAGCAGCTTAGTGGCGGGGGGAGGAGATACGCAGTATTTT.

V is TRBV28 and J is TRBJ2-6; possible D gene TRBD2, 6 bases. CDR1 MDHEN and CDR2 SYDVKM come from the germline V gene. The CDR3 contains 16 residues. V dropped 4 bases and J dropped 0 bases, with 10 bases sitting between them. The DNA for the CDR3 is TGTGCCAGCAGTTGGGGACTGATCTCTGGGGCCAACGTCCTGACTTTC. Translation gives CASSWGLISGANVLTF.

J is TRBJ2-7 and V is TRBV6-6; maybe TRBD2 (7 bases). The germline V gene has CDR1 MNHNY and CDR2 SVGAGI (reference sequence). V lost 6 bases to trimming and J lost 5 bases, with 14 bases between them. The CDR3 covers 13 residues. This CDR3 is CASRYREGDEQYF. The CDR3 nucleotides read TGTGCCAGCAGATACAGGGAGGGCGACGAGCAGTACTTC.

The rearrangement joins TRBV4-1 to TRBJ2-5, with 7 bases that match TRBD1. Germline V lookup: CDR1 MGHRA, CDR2 YSYEKL. The CDR3 extends over 16 amino acids. After removal of 4 bases from V and 5 bases from J, the junction contained 13 bases not matched to a gene. The CDR3 protein is CASSLSLDRVGETQYF. Here the CDR3 DNA reads TGCGCCAGCAGCCTATCCCTCGACAGGGTTGGTGAGACCCAGTACTTC.

The chain carries TRBV9 and TRBJ2-2; 9 bases are shared with TRBD1. Trimming at V came to 1 base and at J to 1 base, leaving 2 bases not matched to a gene. The CDR3 has 16 amino acids. Germline values: CDR1 SGDLS, CDR2 YYNGEE. CDR3 DNA: TGTGCCAGCAGCGTATGGGACAGGGTGAACACCGGGGAGCTGTTTTTT. This translates into CASSVWDRVNTGELFF. Full variable domain (rest looked up from reference TRBV9 and TRBJ2-2): DSGVTQTPKHLITATGQRVTLRCSPRSGDLSVYWYQQSLDQGLQFLIQYYNGEERAKGNILERFSAQQFPDLHSELNLSSLELGDSALYFCASSVWDRVNTGELFFGEGSRLTVL.

The chain is built from TRBV18 and TRBJ2-2; D remains ambiguous. Germline lookup yields CDR1 KGHSH and CDR2 LQKENI. V lost 3 bases, J lost 0 bases, and 8 bases lay in between. The CDR3 is 15 amino acids. The CDR3 DNA reads TGTGCCAGCTCACCGCGACACACGAACACCGGGGAGCTGTTTTTT. Protein sequence: CASSPRHTNTGELFF.

The V gene is TRBV25-1, the J gene TRBJ2-2; TRBD1 aligns across 7 bases. J lost 4 bases, V lost 4 bases, and 9 bases had no gene match. CDR1 and CDR2 from the germline V gene are MGHDK and SYGVNS. The CDR3 length is 16 residues. CDR3: CASSVERQGGTGELFF. CDR3 in DNA: TGTGCCAGCAGTGTTGAACGACAGGGTGGCACCGGGGAGCTGTTTTTT.

The V call is TRBV9, the J call TRBJ2-3, with D possibly being TRBD1 (7 bases). The V end was cut by 3 bases, the J end by 5 bases, with 16 bases between. CDR3 size: 15 residues. Germline-derived CDR1 and CDR2 are SGDLS and YYNGEE. The CDR3: CASSAQGGGIDTQYF. Here the CDR3 DNA reads TGTGCCAGCAGCGCCCAGGGGGGTGGGATAGATACGCAGTATTTT.

The genes are TRBV6-6 and TRBJ1-1; D gene unclear. The V and J ends lost 7 bases and 0 bases respectively, with 12 bases between them. CDR3 size: 14 residues. The V gene's germline CDR1 is MNHNY and CDR2 SVGAGI (reference sequence). The DNA for the CDR3 is TGTGCCAGCAACCACCAGGCCATGAACACTGAAGCTTTCTTT. Residues: CASNHQAMNTEAFF.

The chain employs TRBV7-2 and TRBJ2-3; 9 bases align to TRBD1. This CDR3 is built from 15 residues. Germline assignment: CDR1 SGHTA and CDR2 FQGNSA. The junction had 6 bases not matched to a gene; V was cut back by 6 bases and J by 2 bases. The CDR3 spells CASRGQGGNTDTQYF. The DNA of the CDR3 is TGTGCCAGCAGGGGACAGGGAGGCAACACAGATACGCAGTATTTT.

The chain uses TRBV7-6 and TRBJ2-5, with D uncertain. In germline, CDR1 is SGHVS, CDR2 FNYEAQ. The CDR3 totals 13 residues. V was shortened by 1 base and J by 4 bases, with 7 bases between the two germline ends. DNA of the CDR3: TGTGCCAGCAGCTTAGGGAGACGAGAGACCCAGTACTTC. This encodes CASSLGRRETQYF. The full variable domain, its missing parts supplied by reference TRBV7-6 and TRBJ2-5, is GAGVSQSPRYKVTKRGQDVALRCDPISGHVSLYWYRQALGQGPEFLTYFNYEAQQDKSGLPNDRFSAERPEGSISTLTIQRTEQRDSAMYRCASSLGRRETQYFGPGTRLLVL.

The CDR3: CASSRLGTGDGVEQYF. The CDR3 nucleotides are TGCGCCAGCAGCAGACTAGGGACAGGGGATGGGGTCGAGCAGTACTTC. V is TRBV5-1 and J is TRBJ2-7; 10 bases match TRBD1. The CDR3 is 16 amino acids. V dropped 4 bases and J dropped 6; count of bases not matched to a gene: 13. Per germline, CDR1 SGHRS and CDR2 YFSETQ.

The V call is TRBV14, the J call TRBJ2-7; 7 bases fit TRBD1. From germline, CDR1 is SGHDN and CDR2 FVKESK. V dropped 3 bases and J dropped 3; count of bases not matched to a gene: 5. CDR3 length equals 14 residues. The CDR3, as DNA: TGTGCCAGCAGCCAGTGGGACAGCCTCTACGAGCAGTACTTC. It codes for CASSQWDSLYEQYF. Full variable domain (missing parts from reference TRBV14 and TRBJ2-7): EAGVTQFPSHSVIEKGQTVTLRCDPISGHDNLYWYRRVMGKEIKFLLHFVKESKQDESGMPNNRFLAERTGGTYSTLKVQPAELEDSGVYFCASSQWDSLYEQYFGPGTRLTVT.

V is TRBV7-3 and J is TRBJ1-1; TRBD1 agrees at 7 bases. CDR1 is SGHTA and CDR2 is FQGTGA in the germline V gene. V lost 5 bases to trimming and J lost 4 bases; unmatched junction nucleotides: 16. The CDR3 is 17 amino acids. The CDR3 loop is CASSLGRAGSGGTEAFF. In nucleotides, the CDR3 is TGTGCCAGCAGCCTAGGACGTGCAGGCTCAGGGGGCACTGAAGCTTTCTTT.

Only one count was recorded for this clone. The J gene is TRBJ1-3, the V gene TRBV2; tentative D call: TRBD1 (6 bases). V dropped 5 bases and J dropped 0 bases, with 11 bases sitting between them. Germline-derived CDR1 and CDR2 are SNHLY and FYNNEI. The CDR3 is 15 amino acids. CDR3 sequence reads: CASSQQGLSGNTIYF. The DNA for the CDR3 is TGTGCCAGCAGTCAACAGGGCCTCTCTGGAAACACCATATATTTT. The variable domain in full, with the rest retrieved from reference TRBV2 and TRBJ1-3, is EPEVTQTPSHQVTQMGQEVILRCVPISNHLYFYWYRQILGQKVEFLVSFYNNEISEKSEIFDDQFSVERPDGSNFTLKIRSTKLEDSAMYFCASSQQGLSGNTIYFGEGSWLTVV.

Concerning this clone itself: One junction end disagrees with the germline gene, perhaps due to a read error. The chain uses TRBV5-1 and TRBJ2-7, with 10 bases fitting TRBD2. Germline V gene sequence: CDR1 SGHRS, CDR2 YFSETQ. This CDR3 contains 15 residues. CDR3 protein: CARSGGGGVPYEQYF. As DNA, the CDR3 is TGCGCCCGCAGCGGGGGGGGCGGGGTCCCCTACGAGCAGTACTTC.

The V gene is TRBV7-3, the J gene TRBJ1-1; D might be TRBD1 (6 bases). V was shortened by 5 bases and J by 6 bases, with 19 bases between the two germline ends. The CDR3 extends over 15 amino acids. From germline, CDR1 is SGHTA and CDR2 FQGTGA. CDR3 sequence (DNA): TGTGCCAGCAGCCTAAGGGGGGTGGAAGGGGCTGAAGCTTTCTTT. Its translation is CASSLRGVEGAEAFF.

The chain is built from TRBV5-1 and TRBJ2-1; unclear D gene. In germline, CDR1 is SGHRS, CDR2 YFSETQ. With 0 bases removed from V and 6 bases from J, the gap between germline ends came to 7 bases. The CDR3 consists of 13 residues. The CDR3: CASSLGSINEQFF. The CDR3 DNA reads TGCGCCAGCAGCTTGGGTAGTATCAATGAGCAGTTCTTC.

The chain joins TRBV27 to TRBJ1-2; D gene unclear. CDR1 is MNHEY, CDR2 SMNVEV, per germline (reference sequence). The CDR3 length is 13 residues. V was pared by 1 base and J by 5 bases, with 8 bases between. The CDR3 bases are TGTGCCAGCAGTTTATACGGAGATTATGGCTACACCTTC. This codes for CASSLYGDYGYTF.

This clone was seen a single time. V usage is TRBV7-8 and J usage is TRBJ2-3, with TRBD2 matching over 10 bases. Germline V gene lookup returns CDR1 SGHVS and CDR2 FQNEAQ. The V and J ends lost 1 base and 2 bases, in that order; junction bases with no gene match: 3. The CDR3 sequence is 16 residues long. Here the CDR3 DNA reads TGTGCCAGCAGCTTAGTAGCGGGGGGCCTCACAGATACGCAGTATTTT. This translates into CASSLVAGGLTDTQYF.

There are a few counts of this clone. The gene calls are TRBV4-3 and TRBJ2-2; D might be TRBD2 (5 bases). Trimming left V 1 base short and J 6 bases short, with 15 bases between. Germline CDR1 LGHNA, CDR2 YSLEER. This CDR3 has 16 residues. CDR3 DNA: TGCGCCAGCAGCCAAGGGTTGACTCGGCGGGCCGGGGAGCTGTTTTTT. It codes for CASSQGLTRRAGELFF.